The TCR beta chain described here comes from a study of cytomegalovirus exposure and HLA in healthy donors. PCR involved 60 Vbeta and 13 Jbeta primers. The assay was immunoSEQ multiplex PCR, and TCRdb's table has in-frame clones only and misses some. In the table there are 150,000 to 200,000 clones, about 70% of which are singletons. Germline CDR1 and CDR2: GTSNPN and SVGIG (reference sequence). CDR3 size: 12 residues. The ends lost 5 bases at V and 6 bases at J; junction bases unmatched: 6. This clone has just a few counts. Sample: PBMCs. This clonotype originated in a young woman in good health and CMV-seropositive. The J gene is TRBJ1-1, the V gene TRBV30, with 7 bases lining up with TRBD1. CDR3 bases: TGTGCCTGGGAGCAGGGGGAGGCTGAAGCTTTCTTT. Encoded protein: CAWEQGEAEAFF.